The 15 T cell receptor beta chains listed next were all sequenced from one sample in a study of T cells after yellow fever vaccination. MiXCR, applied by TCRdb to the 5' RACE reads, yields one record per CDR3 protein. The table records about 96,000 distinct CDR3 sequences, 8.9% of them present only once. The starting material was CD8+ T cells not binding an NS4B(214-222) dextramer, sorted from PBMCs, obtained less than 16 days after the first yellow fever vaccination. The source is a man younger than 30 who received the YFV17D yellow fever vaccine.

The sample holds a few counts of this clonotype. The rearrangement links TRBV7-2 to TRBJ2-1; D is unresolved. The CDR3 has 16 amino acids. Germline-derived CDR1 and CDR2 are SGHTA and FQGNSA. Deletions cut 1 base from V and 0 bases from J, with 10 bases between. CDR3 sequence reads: CASSLDAGSSYNEQFF. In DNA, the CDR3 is TGTGCCAGCAGCTTAGACGCAGGAAGCTCCTACAATGAGCAGTTCTTC.

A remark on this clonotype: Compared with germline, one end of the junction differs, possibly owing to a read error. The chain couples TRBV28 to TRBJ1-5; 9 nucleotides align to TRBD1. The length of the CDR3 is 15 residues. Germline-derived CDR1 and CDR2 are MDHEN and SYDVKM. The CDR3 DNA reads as TGTGACAGCAGTTTAAACAGGGGGCTCAATCAGCCCCAGCATTTT. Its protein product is CDSSLNRGLNQPQHF.

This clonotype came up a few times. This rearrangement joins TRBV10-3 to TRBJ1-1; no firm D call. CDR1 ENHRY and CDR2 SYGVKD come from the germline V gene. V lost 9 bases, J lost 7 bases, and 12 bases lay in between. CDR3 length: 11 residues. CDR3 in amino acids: CAIREGIEAFF. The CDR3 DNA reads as TGTGCCATACGCGAAGGGATTGAAGCTTTCTTT.

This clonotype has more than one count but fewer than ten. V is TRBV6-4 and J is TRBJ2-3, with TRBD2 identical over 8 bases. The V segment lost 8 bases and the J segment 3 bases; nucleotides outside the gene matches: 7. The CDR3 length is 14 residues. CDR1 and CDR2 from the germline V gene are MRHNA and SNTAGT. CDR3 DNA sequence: TGTGCCAGCGGAACGGGGGGGGGGACAGATACGCAGTATTTT. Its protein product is CASGTGGGTDTQYF.

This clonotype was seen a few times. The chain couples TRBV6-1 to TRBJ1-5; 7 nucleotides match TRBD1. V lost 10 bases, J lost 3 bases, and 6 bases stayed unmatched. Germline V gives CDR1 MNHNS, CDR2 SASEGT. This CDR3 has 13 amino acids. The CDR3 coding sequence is TGTGCCACTTCGGGACAGAACAATCAGCCCCAGCATTTT. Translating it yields CATSGQNNQPQHF.

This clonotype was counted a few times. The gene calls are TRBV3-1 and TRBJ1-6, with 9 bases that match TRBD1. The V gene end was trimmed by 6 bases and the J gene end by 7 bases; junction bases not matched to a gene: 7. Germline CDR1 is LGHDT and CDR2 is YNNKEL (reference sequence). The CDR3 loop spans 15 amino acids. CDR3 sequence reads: CASSRTGQGNSPLHF. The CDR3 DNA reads TGTGCCAGCAGTCGTACGGGACAGGGAAATTCACCCCTCCACTTT. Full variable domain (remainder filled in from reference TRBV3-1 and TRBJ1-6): DTAVSQTPKYLVTQMGNDKSIKCEQNLGHDTMYWYKQDSKKFLKIMFSYNNKELIINETVPNRFSPKSPDKAHLNLHINSLELGDSAVYFCASSRTGQGNSPLHFGNGTRLTVT.

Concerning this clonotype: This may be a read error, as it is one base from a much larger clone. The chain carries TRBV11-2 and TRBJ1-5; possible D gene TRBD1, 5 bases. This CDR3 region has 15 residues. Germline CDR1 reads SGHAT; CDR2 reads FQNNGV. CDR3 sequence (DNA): TGTGCCAGCGGCTTGGCGCAGGGCCCTGGTCAGCCCCAGCATTTT. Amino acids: CASGLAQGPGQPQHF.

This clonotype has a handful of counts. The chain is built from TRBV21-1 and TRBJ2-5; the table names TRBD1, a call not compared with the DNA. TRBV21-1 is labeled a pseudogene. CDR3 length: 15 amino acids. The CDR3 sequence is CASSQQGTVQETQYF. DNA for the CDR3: TGTGCCAGCAGTCAGCAGGGGACGGTCCAGGAGACCCAGTACTTC.

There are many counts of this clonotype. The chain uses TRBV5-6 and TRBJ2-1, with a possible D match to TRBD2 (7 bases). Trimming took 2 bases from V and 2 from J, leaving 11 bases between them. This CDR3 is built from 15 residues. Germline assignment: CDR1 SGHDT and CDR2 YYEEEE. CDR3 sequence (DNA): TGTGCCAGCAGCTTCGGCGGGGGCCCCTACAATGAGCAGTTCTTC. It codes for CASSFGGGPYNEQFF.

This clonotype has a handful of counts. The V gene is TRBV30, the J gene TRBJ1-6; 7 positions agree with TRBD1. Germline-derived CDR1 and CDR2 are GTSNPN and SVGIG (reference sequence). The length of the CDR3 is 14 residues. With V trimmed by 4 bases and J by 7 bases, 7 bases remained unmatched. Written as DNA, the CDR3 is TGTGCCTGGACCCCAGACAGGGAAAATTCACCCCTCCACTTT. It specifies CAWTPDRENSPLHF.

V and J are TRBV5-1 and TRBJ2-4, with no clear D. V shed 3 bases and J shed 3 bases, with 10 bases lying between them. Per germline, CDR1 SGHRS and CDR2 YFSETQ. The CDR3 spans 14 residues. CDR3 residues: CASSSESLKNIQYF. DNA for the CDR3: TGCGCCAGCAGCTCGGAGAGCCTCAAAAACATTCAGTACTTC.

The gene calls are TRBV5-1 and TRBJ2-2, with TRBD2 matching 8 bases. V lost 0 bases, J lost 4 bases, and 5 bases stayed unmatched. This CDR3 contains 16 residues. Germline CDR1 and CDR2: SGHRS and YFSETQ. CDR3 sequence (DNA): TGCGCCAGCAGCTTGGAACTAGCGGTTTCCACCGGGGAGCTGTTTTTT. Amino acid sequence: CASSLELAVSTGELFF. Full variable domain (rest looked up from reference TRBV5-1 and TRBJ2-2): KAGVTQTPRYLIKTRGQQVTLSCSPISGHRSVSWYQQTPGQGLQFLFEYFSETQRNKGNFPGRFSGRQFSNSRSEMNVSTLELGDSALYLCASSLELAVSTGELFFGEGSRLTVL.

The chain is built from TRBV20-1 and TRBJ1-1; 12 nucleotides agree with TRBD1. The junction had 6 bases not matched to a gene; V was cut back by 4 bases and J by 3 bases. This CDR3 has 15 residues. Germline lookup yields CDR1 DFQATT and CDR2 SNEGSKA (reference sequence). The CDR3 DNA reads TGCAGTGCTACCGGGGGACAGGGGGCATACACTGAAGCTTTCTTT. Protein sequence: CSATGGQGAYTEAFF.

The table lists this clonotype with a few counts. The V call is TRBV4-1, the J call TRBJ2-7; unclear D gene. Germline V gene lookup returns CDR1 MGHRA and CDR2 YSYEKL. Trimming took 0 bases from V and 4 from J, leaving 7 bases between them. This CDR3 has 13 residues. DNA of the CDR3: TGCGCCAGCAGCCAAGATTGGGGTTACGAGCAGTACGTC. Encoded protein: CASSQDWGYEQYV.

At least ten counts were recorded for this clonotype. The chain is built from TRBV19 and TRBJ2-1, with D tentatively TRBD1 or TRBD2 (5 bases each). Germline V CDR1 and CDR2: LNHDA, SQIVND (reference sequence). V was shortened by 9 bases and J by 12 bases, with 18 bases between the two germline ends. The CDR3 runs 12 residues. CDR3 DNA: TGTGCCAGCCGCGCCCCTGGGGGTCGGCAGTTCTTC. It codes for CASRAPGGRQFF. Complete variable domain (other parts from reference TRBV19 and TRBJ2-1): DGGITQSPKYLFRKEGQNVTLSCEQNLNHDAMYWYRQDPGQGLRLIYYSQIVNDFQKGDIAEGYSVSREKKESFPLTVTSAQKNPTAFYLCASRAPGGRQFFGPGTRLTVL.